The sequence of this T cell receptor (beta chain) was determined in a study of shared clonotypes between healthy human individuals. TCRdb's table, derived via immunoSEQ multiplex PCR, lists solely in-frame clones and lacks some. The sample records some 2.4 million clones, approximately 93% being singletons. In the CD4+ fraction, cells were divided into CD45RA+ naive and CD45RA-negative memory subsets. V shed 4 bases and J 7 bases; nucleotides not matched to a gene: 6. The CDR3 contains 14 residues. The germline V gene has CDR1 MDHEN and CDR2 SYDVKM. V is TRBV28 and J is TRBJ1-2; 10 bases line up with TRBD1. The specimen sequenced was naive CD4+ T cells from PBMCs. Subset: CD45RA+ positively selected. The TCR originated in a man aged 18 to 30 in good health. Some clones in this sample may be carry-over from other donors' samples. CDR3 coding DNA: TGTGCCAGCAGTTCAGTGGGGACAGGGGTTGGCTACACCTTC. Translation gives CASSSVGTGVGYTF.